There are many counts of the clone carrying this TCR beta chain. MiXCR, run by TCRdb on the PCR reads, gives a single entry per CDR3 protein. Of approximately 590,000 distinct CDR3 sequences listed, around 25% are singletons. The data stem from a study of molecular identifiers for immune sequencing clone quantification. V lost 4 bases, J lost 6 bases, and 26 bases lay in between. This CDR3 is 17 amino acids long. CDR1 and CDR2 from the germline V gene are SGHRS and YFSETQ. The specimen sequenced was naive CD8+ T cells from blood, with Jurkat cell RNA spiked in. Subset in this sample: FACS-sorted CD8+CD4-CCR7+CD45RA+ naive T cells. The TCR was taken from a human donor in good health. Some libraries in this study had Jurkat cell RNA spiked in. J is TRBJ2-7 and V is TRBV5-1; no firm D call. The CDR3 DNA follows: TGCGCCAGCAGCGGTGTCCCGGTAGATCGGCTCGGCGGCGAGCAGTACTTC. Its translation: CASSGVPVDRLGGEQYF.